This T cell receptor beta chain was sequenced in a study of shared clonotypes between healthy human individuals. Overall study results and limits: For naive CD4 cells, around 5% of clonotypes were shared across a handful of donors.

The protocol was immunoSEQ multiplex PCR, while the TCRdb copy is restricted to in-frame clones and leaves out a portion. The sample includes some 980,000 clones, 70% to 85% seen only once; the top ten take approximately 1.5%. On this clone itself: Antigen: not known.

The CDR3 has 14 residues. Germline values: CDR1 MNHNS, CDR2 SASEGT. With V trimmed by 2 bases and J by 4 bases, 4 bases remained unmatched. The sequencing input was memory CD4+ T cells sorted from blood. Subset indicated: CD45RA-negative fraction. This clonotype was obtained from a man between 18 and 29 years old in good health. V is TRBV6-1 and J is TRBJ2-7; 8 bases match TRBD1. The CDR3 DNA sequence: TGTGCCAGCAGTGAAACGGACAGGGCTTACGAGCAGTACTTC. Its protein product is CASSETDRAYEQYF.